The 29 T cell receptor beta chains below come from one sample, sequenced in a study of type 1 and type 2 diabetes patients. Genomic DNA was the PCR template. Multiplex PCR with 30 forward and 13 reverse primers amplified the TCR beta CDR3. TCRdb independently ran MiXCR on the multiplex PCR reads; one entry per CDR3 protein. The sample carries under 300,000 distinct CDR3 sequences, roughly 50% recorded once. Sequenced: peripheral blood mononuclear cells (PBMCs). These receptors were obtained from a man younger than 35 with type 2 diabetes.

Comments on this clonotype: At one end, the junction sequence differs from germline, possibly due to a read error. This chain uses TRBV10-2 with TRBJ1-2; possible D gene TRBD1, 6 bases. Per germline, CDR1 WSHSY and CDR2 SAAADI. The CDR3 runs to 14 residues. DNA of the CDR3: TGTGCCAGTAGTATAGTTCAGGGGAACTATGGCTACACCTTC. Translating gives CASSIVQGNYGYTF.

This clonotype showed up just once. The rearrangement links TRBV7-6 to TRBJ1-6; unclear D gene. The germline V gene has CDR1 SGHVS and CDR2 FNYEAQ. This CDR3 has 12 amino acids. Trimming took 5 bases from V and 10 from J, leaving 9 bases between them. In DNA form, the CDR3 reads TGTGCCAGCAGCCAAGATTGGTCACCCCTCCACTTT. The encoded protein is CASSQDWSPLHF.

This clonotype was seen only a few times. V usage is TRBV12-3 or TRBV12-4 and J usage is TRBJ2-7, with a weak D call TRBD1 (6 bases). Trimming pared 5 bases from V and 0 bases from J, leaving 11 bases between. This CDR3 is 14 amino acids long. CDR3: CASSPGAASYEQYF. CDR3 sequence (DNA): TGTGCCAGCAGTCCAGGGGCCGCCTCCTACGAGCAGTACTTC.

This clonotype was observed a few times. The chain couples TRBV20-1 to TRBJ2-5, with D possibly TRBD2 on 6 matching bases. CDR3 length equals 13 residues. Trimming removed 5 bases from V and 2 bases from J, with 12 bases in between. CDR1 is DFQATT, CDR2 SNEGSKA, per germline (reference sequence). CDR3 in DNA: TGCAGTGCTCTTAGCGGATCACAAGAGACCCAGTACTTC. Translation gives CSALSGSQETQYF.

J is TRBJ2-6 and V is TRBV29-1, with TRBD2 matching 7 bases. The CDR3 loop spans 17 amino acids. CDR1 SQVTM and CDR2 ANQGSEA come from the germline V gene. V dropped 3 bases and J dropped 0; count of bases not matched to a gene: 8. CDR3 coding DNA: TGCAGCGTTGATGGGGGGGACCTGAGCTCTGGGGCCAACGTCCTGACTTTC. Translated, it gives CSVDGGDLSSGANVLTF.

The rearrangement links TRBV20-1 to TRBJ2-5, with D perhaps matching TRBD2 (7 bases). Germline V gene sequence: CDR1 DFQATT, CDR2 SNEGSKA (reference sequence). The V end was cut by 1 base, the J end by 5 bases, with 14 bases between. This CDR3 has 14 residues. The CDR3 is CSARGGGLVETQYF. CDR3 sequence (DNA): TGCAGTGCTAGAGGCGGGGGCTTAGTCGAGACCCAGTACTTC.

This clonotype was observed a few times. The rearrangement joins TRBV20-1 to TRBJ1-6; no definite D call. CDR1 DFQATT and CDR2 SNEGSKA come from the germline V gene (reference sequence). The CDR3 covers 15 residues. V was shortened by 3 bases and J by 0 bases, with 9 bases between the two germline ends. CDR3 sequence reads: CSARGMSSYNSPLHF. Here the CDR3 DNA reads TGCAGTGCTAGGGGTATGAGCTCCTATAATTCACCCCTCCACTTT.

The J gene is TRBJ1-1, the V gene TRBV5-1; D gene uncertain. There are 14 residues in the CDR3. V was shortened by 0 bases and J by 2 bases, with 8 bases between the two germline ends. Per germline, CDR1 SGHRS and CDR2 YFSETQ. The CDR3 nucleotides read TGCGCCAGCAGCTTGGCCAAGGGTAACACTGAAGCTTTCTTT. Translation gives CASSLAKGNTEAFF.

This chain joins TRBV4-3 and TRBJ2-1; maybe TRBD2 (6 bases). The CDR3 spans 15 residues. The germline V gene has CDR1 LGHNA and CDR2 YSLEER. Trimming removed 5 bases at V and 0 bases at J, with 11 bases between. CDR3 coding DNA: TGCGCCAGCAGCTTAGCGGCTAGCTCCTACAATGAGCAGTTCTTC. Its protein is CASSLAASSYNEQFF.

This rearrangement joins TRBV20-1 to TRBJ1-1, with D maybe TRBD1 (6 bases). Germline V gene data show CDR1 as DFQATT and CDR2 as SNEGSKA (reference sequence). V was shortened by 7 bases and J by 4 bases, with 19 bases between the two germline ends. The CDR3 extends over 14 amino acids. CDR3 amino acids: CSVPEGGAVTEAFF. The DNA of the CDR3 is TGCAGTGTCCCTGAGGGGGGAGCGGTCACTGAAGCTTTCTTT.

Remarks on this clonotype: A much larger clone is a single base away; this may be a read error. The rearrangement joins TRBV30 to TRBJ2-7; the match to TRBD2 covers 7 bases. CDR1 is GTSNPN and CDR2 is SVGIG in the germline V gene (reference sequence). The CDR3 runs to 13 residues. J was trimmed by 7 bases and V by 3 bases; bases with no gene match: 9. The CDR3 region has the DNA TGTGCCTGGAGCTTTGCGGGAGTAGGGGAGCAGTACTTC. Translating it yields CAWSFAGVGEQYF.

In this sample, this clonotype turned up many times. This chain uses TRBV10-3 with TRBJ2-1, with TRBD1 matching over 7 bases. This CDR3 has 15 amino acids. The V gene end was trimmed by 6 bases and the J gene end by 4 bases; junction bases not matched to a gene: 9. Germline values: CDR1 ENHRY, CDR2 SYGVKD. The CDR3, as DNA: TGTGCCATCAGGGATAAACAGGGGCCATACAATGAGCAGTTCTTC. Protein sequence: CAIRDKQGPYNEQFF.

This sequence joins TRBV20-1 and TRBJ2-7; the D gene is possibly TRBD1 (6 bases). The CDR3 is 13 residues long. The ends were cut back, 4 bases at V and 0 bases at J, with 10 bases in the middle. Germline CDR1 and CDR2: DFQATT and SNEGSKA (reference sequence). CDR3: CSATGVSSYEQYF. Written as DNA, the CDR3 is TGCAGTGCTACAGGGGTTAGCTCCTACGAGCAGTACTTC.

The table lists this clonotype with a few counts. In DNA form, the CDR3 reads TGTGCCAGCACCGCCCCCCACCAAGAGACCCAGTACTTC. Translation gives CASTAPHQETQYF. The chain recombines TRBV28 with TRBJ2-5; D unresolved. CDR1 MDHEN and CDR2 SYDVKM come from the germline V gene. With 7 bases removed from V and 0 bases from J, the gap between germline ends came to 9 bases. This CDR3 spans 13 amino acids. Combining the CDR3 with reference TRBV28 and TRBJ2-5 gives the whole variable domain DVKVTQSSRYLVKRTGEKVFLECVQDMDHENMFWYRQDPGLGLRLIYFSYDVKMKEKGDIPEGYSVSREKKERFSLILESASTNQTSMYLCASTAPHQETQYFGPGTRLLVL.

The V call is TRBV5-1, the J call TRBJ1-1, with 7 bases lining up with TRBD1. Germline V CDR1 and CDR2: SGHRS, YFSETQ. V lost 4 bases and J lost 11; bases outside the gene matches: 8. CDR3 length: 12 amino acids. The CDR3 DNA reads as TGCGCCAGCAGCACGACAGGGATTGGGGCTTTCTTT. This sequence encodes CASSTTGIGAFF. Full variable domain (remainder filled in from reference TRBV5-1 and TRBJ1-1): KAGVTQTPRYLIKTRGQQVTLSCSPISGHRSVSWYQQTPGQGLQFLFEYFSETQRNKGNFPGRFSGRQFSNSRSEMNVSTLELGDSALYLCASSTTGIGAFFGQGTRLTVV.

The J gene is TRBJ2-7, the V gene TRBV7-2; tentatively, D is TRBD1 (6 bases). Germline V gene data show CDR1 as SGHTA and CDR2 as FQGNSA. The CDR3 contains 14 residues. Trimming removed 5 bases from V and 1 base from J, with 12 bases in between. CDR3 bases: TGTGCCAGCAGCGCCCGGGACACTTCCTACGAGCAGTACTTC. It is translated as CASSARDTSYEQYF.

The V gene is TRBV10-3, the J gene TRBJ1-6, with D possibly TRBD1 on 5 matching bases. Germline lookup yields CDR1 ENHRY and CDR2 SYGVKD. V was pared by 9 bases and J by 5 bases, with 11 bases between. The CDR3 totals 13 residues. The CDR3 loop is CAIRQMDNSPLHF. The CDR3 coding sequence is TGTGCCATTCGACAGATGGATAATTCACCCCTCCACTTT.

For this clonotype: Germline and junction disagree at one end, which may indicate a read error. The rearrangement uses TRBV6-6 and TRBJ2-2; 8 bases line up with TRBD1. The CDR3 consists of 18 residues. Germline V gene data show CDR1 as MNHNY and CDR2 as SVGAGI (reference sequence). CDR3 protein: CAISRSQGAHVYNGELFF. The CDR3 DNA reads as TGTGCCATCAGTCGGAGCCAGGGGGCGCATGTGTATAACGGGGAGCTGTTTTTT.

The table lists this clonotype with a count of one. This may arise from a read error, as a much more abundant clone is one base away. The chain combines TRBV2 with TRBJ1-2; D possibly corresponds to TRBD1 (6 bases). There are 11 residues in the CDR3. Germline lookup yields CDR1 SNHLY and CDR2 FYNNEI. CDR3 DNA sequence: TGTACCAGCAGGGGAAACTATGGCTACACCTTC. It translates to CTSRGNYGYTF.

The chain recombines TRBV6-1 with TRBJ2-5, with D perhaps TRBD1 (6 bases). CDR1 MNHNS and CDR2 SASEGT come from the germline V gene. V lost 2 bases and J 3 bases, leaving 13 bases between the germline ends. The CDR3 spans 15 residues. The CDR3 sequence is CASSEWSAGEETQYF. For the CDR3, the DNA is TGTGCCAGCAGTGAATGGTCGGCAGGGGAAGAGACCCAGTACTTC.

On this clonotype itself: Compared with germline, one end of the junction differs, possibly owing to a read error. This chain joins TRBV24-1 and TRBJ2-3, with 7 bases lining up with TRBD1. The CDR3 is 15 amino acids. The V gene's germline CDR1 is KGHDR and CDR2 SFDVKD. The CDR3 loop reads CASSFGDRETDTQYF. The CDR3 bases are TGTGCCAGCAGTTTTGGCGACAGGGAGACAGATACGCAGTATTTT.

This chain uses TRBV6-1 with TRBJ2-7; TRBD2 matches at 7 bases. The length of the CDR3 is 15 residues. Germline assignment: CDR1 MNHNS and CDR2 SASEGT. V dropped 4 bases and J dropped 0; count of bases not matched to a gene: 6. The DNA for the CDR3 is TGTGCCAGCAGTGTCCGGCGGGAGAGCTCCTACGAGCAGTACTTC. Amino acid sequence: CASSVRRESSYEQYF.

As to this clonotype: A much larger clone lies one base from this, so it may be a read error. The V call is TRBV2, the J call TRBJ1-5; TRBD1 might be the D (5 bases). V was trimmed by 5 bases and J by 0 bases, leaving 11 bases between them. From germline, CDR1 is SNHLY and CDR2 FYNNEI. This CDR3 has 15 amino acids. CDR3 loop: CASSCGTASNQPQHF. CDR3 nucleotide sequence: TGTGCCAGCAGTTGCGGGACGGCTAGCAATCAGCCCCAGCATTTT.

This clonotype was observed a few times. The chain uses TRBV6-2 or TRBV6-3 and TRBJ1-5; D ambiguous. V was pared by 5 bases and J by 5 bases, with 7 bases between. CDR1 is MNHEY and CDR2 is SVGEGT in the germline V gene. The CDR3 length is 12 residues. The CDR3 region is CASSPPDQPQHF. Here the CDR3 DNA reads TGTGCCAGCAGTCCCCCGGATCAGCCCCAGCATTTT.

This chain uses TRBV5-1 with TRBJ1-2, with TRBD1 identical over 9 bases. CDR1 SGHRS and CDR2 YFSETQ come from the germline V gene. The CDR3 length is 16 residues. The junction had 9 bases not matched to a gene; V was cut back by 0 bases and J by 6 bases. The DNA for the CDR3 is TGCGCCAGCAGCTTGGGTGGGAGTGGGACAGGGAATGGCTACACCTTC. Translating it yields CASSLGGSGTGNGYTF. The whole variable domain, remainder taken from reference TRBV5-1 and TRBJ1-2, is KAGVTQTPRYLIKTRGQQVTLSCSPISGHRSVSWYQQTPGQGLQFLFEYFSETQRNKGNFPGRFSGRQFSNSRSEMNVSTLELGDSALYLCASSLGGSGTGNGYTFGSGTRLTVV.

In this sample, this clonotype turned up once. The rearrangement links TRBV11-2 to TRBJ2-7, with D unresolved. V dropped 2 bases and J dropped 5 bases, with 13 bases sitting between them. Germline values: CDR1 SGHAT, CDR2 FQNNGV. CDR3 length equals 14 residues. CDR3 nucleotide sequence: TGTGCCAGCAGCTTAATGCTAGTCCACGACGAGCAGTACTTC. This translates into CASSLMLVHDEQYF. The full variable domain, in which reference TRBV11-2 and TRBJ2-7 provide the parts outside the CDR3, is EAGVAQSPRYKIIEKRQSVAFWCNPISGHATLYWYQQILGQGPKLLIQFQNNGVVDDSQLPKDRFSAERLKGVDSTLKIQPAKLEDSAVYLCASSLMLVHDEQYFGPGTRLTVT.

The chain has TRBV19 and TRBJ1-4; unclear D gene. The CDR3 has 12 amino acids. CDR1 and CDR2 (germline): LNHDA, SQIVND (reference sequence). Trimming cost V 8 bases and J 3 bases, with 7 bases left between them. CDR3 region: CASRNSNEKLFF. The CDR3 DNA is TGTGCCAGTCGAAATTCTAATGAAAAACTGTTTTTT.

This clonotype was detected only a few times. This CDR3 is CASSLGEGTQYF. The CDR3 region has the DNA TGTGCCAGCAGTTTGGGCGAGGGTACGCAGTATTTT. This chain connects TRBV12-3 or TRBV12-4 to TRBJ2-3; tentative D call: TRBD2 (5 bases). V dropped 3 bases and J dropped 8 bases, with 9 bases sitting between them. The CDR3 has 12 residues.

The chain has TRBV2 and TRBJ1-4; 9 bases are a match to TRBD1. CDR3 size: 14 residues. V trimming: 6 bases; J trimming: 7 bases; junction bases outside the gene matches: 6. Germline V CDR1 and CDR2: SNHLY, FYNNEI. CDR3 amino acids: CASRKGQGSEKLFF. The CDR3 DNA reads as TGTGCCAGCAGGAAGGGACAGGGCTCTGAAAAACTGTTTTTT.